A selection of T cell receptor beta chains follows, all from one sample in a study of tumor-infiltrating lymphocytes in localized non-small cell lung cancer. The repertoire was sequenced with immunoSEQ multiplex PCR; TCRdb's copy has only in-frame clones and lacks some. Here the sample spans under 15,000 clones, around 80% being singletons. Sequencing was performed on lung tumor tissue. The origin of the receptors is a human donor with non-small cell lung cancer. CDR3s include the opening cysteine and the closing phenylalanine or tryptophan. D genes are given only for firm matches. Not all rows give a size; the values are once, few, many and, for expanded clones, a class.

j_call: TRBJ1-5
clone_size: NA
v_call: TRBV27
d_call: NA
cdr3_aa: CASSLSGFRQPQHF
cdr3_nt: TGTGCCAGCAGTTTATCAGGGTTTCGTCAGCCCCAGCATTTT

j_call: TRBJ2-1
clone_size: NA
v_call: TRBV27
d_call: TRBD2
cdr3_aa: CASSFGGYNEQFF
cdr3_nt: TGTGCCAGCAGTTTCGGGGGGTACAATGAGCAGTTCTTC

j_call: TRBJ2-3
clone_size: NA
v_call: TRBV27
d_call: NA
cdr3_aa: CASSLLGGRTDTQYF
cdr3_nt: TGTGCCAGCAGTTTATTAGGGGGGCGGACAGATACGCAGTATTTT

j_call: TRBJ2-7
clone_size: NA
v_call: TRBV5-5
d_call: TRBD1
cdr3_aa: CASSFGTATPEQYF
cdr3_nt: TGTGCCAGCAGCTTCGGGACAGCTACACCCGAGCAGTACTTC

j_call: TRBJ1-5
clone_size: few
v_call: TRBV9
d_call: TRBD1
cdr3_aa: CASSVETGGYSNQPQHF
cdr3_nt: TGTGCCAGCAGCGTGGAGACAGGGGGATATAGCAATCAGCCCCAGCATTTT

j_call: TRBJ1-6
clone_size: NA
v_call: TRBV6-5
d_call: NA
cdr3_aa: CASSYWGRLSPLHF
cdr3_nt: TGTGCCAGCAGTTATTGGGGGCGGCTTTCACCCCTCCACTTT

j_call: TRBJ2-2
clone_size: once
v_call: TRBV6-1
d_call: TRBD2
cdr3_aa: CASSGGGANTGELFF
cdr3_nt: TGTGCCAGCAGTGGGGGGGGAGCTAACACCGGGGAGCTGTTTTTT

j_call: TRBJ2-2
clone_size: NA
v_call: TRBV5-6
d_call: NA
cdr3_aa: CASSLVLGELFF
cdr3_nt: TGTGCCAGCAGCTTGGTGCTCGGGGAGCTGTTTTTT

j_call: TRBJ1-1
clone_size: NA
v_call: TRBV4-1
d_call: NA
cdr3_aa: CASSPRDKLNTEAFF
cdr3_nt: TGCGCCAGCAGCCCACGGGACAAATTAAACACTGAAGCTTTCTTT

j_call: TRBJ2-2
clone_size: NA
v_call: TRBV6-5
d_call: NA
cdr3_aa: CASTTPGELFF
cdr3_nt: TGTGCCAGCACCACACCTGGGGAGCTGTTTTTT

j_call: TRBJ1-3
clone_size: NA
v_call: TRBV4-1
d_call: NA
cdr3_aa: CASRTRGSGNTIYF
cdr3_nt: TGCGCCAGCCGTACAAGGGGGTCAGGAAACACCATATATTTT

j_call: TRBJ1-4
clone_size: NA
v_call: TRBV5-1
d_call: TRBD1
cdr3_aa: CASSSPPGQGATNEKLFF
cdr3_nt: TGCGCCAGCAGCTCGCCGCCGGGACAGGGTGCAACTAATGAAAAACTGTTTTTT

j_call: TRBJ2-7
clone_size: NA
v_call: TRBV2
d_call: TRBD2
cdr3_aa: CASSSPGLATYEQYF
cdr3_nt: TGTGCCAGCAGTTCCCCGGGACTAGCTACCTACGAGCAGTACTTC

j_call: TRBJ2-1
clone_size: few
v_call: TRBV4-3
d_call: TRBD1
cdr3_aa: CASSQTYKQGANNEQFF
cdr3_nt: TGCGCCAGCAGCCAAACATACAAACAGGGGGCCAACAATGAGCAGTTCTTC

j_call: TRBJ1-5
clone_size: few
v_call: TRBV6-1
d_call: TRBD1
cdr3_aa: CASSDILDRGRNQPQHF
cdr3_nt: TGTGCCAGCAGTGACATCTTGGACAGGGGGAGGAATCAGCCCCAGCATTTT

j_call: TRBJ1-2
clone_size: few
v_call: TRBV6-1
d_call: TRBD1
cdr3_aa: CASSEAGGYGYTF
cdr3_nt: TGTGCCAGCAGTGAGGCAGGGGGCTATGGCTACACCTTC

j_call: TRBJ1-5
clone_size: NA
v_call: TRBV27
d_call: TRBD1
cdr3_aa: CASSSGQGYQPQHF
cdr3_nt: TGTGCCAGCAGTTCGGGACAGGGATATCAGCCCCAGCATTTT

j_call: TRBJ2-7
clone_size: NA
v_call: TRBV5-1
d_call: TRBD1
cdr3_aa: CASSGSDRAYEQYF
cdr3_nt: TGCGCCAGCAGCGGGTCGGACAGGGCCTACGAGCAGTACTTC

j_call: TRBJ1-5
clone_size: NA
v_call: TRBV18
d_call: NA
cdr3_aa: CASNTGDNQPQHF
cdr3_nt: TGTGCCAGCAATACGGGGGACAATCAGCCCCAGCATTTT

j_call: TRBJ2-1
clone_size: NA
v_call: TRBV7-8
d_call: NA
cdr3_aa: CASSLSGQGEQFF
cdr3_nt: TGTGCCAGCAGCCTAAGCGGTCAAGGTGAGCAGTTCTTC

j_call: TRBJ1-1
clone_size: few
v_call: TRBV4-1
d_call: NA
cdr3_aa: CASSQNPGQGEAFF
cdr3_nt: TGCGCCAGCAGCCAAAACCCGGGGCAGGGTGAAGCTTTCTTT

j_call: TRBJ1-1
clone_size: NA
v_call: TRBV16
d_call: NA
cdr3_aa: CASSQSGNTEAFF
cdr3_nt: TGTGCCAGCAGCCAATCCGGGAACACTGAAGCTTTCTTT

j_call: TRBJ1-6
clone_size: NA
v_call: TRBV28
d_call: NA
cdr3_aa: CASSLSWGRRTNSPLHF
cdr3_nt: TGTGCCAGCAGTTTATCTTGGGGGCGCAGAACTAATTCACCCCTCCACTTT

j_call: TRBJ1-2
clone_size: once
v_call: TRBV28
d_call: NA
cdr3_aa: CASSSTPNYGYTF
cdr3_nt: TGTGCCAGCAGTTCGACACCTAACTATGGCTACACCTTC

j_call: TRBJ1-6
clone_size: few
v_call: TRBV19
d_call: NA
cdr3_aa: CASSGVASSYNSPLHF
cdr3_nt: TGTGCCAGTAGCGGGGTTGCCAGCTCCTATAATTCACCCCTCCACTTT

j_call: TRBJ1-2
clone_size: NA
v_call: TRBV6-1
d_call: NA
cdr3_aa: CASTLQRDSYGYTF
cdr3_nt: TGTGCCAGCACCCTACAGAGGGACTCCTATGGCTACACCTTC

j_call: TRBJ1-6
clone_size: once
v_call: TRBV4-1
d_call: NA
cdr3_aa: CASSQGQEKGSLHF
cdr3_nt: TGCGCCAGCAGCCAAGGACAGGAGAAGGGGTCCCTCCACTTT

j_call: TRBJ2-5
clone_size: few
v_call: TRBV9
d_call: NA
cdr3_aa: CASSVGGSRSQETQYF
cdr3_nt: TGTGCCAGCAGCGTAGGTGGGTCCCGGTCCCAAGAGACCCAGTACTTC